These 7 T cell receptor beta chains came from one sample sequenced in a study of regulatory dendritic cells for organ transplantation. Produced via immunoSEQ multiplex PCR; TCRdb's table is partial and in-frame only. The sample carries under 35,000 clones, approximately 81% recorded once. The sample taken for sequencing was naive CD8+ T cells from blood. Subset of the sample: CD45RA+ naive T cells. The receptor source for this set is a human donor in good health.

The rearrangement uses TRBV4-3 and TRBJ1-1; D is perhaps TRBD1 (6 bases). V was clipped by 0 bases and J by 1 base, with 9 bases between them. CDR1 is LGHNA and CDR2 is YSLEER in the germline V gene. The CDR3 length is 15 residues. CDR3 sequence reads: CASSQERGSNTEAFF. CDR3 bases: TGCGCCAGCAGCCAAGAAAGGGGGTCGAACACTGAAGCTTTCTTT.

The genes are TRBV13 and TRBJ2-4; TRBD1 matches at 7 bases. The J segment lost 5 bases and the V segment lost 5 bases, leaving 6 bases of the junction unmatched. Germline CDR1 reads PRHDT; CDR2 reads FYEKMQ (reference sequence). This CDR3 region has 14 residues. The CDR3 reads CASSQRGLENIQYF. CDR3 nucleotide sequence: TGTGCCAGCAGCCAAAGGGGGCTCGAAAACATTCAGTACTTC.

The count of this clone is one. This sequence joins TRBV5-1 and TRBJ2-5; TRBD1 matches 8 bases. The CDR3 loop spans 15 amino acids. Germline V CDR1 and CDR2: SGHRS, YFSETQ. The V segment lost 3 bases and the J segment 3 bases; nucleotides outside the gene matches: 7. CDR3 bases: TGCGCCAGCAGCTCCTACTTGGACAGGGAAGAGACCCAGTACTTC. Amino acids: CASSSYLDREETQYF. Full variable domain (outside the CDR3, taken from reference TRBV5-1 and TRBJ2-5): KAGVTQTPRYLIKTRGQQVTLSCSPISGHRSVSWYQQTPGQGLQFLFEYFSETQRNKGNFPGRFSGRQFSNSRSEMNVSTLELGDSALYLCASSSYLDREETQYFGPGTRLLVL.

This rearrangement joins TRBV19 to TRBJ2-1; a possible D gene is TRBD1 (7 bases). Per the germline V gene, CDR1 is LNHDA and CDR2 is SQIVND (reference sequence). The CDR3 runs to 15 residues. The V end lost 1 base, the J end lost 6 bases, and 13 bases lay between the germline ends. The CDR3 sequence is CASSIVAGGTNEQFF. Written as DNA, the CDR3 is TGTGCCAGTAGTATAGTGGCAGGGGGGACCAATGAGCAGTTCTTC. The full variable domain, in which reference TRBV19 and TRBJ2-1 provide the parts outside the CDR3, is DGGITQSPKYLFRKEGQNVTLSCEQNLNHDAMYWYRQDPGQGLRLIYYSQIVNDFQKGDIAEGYSVSREKKESFPLTVTSAQKNPTAFYLCASSIVAGGTNEQFFGPGTRLTVL.

Remarks on this clone: The sample holds other DNA sequences that translate to the same CDR3. The chain combines TRBV11-2 with TRBJ2-7; 8 bases are a match to TRBD1. The V gene's germline CDR1 is SGHAT and CDR2 FQNNGV. The CDR3 loop spans 14 amino acids. The J segment lost 3 bases and the V segment lost 5 bases, leaving 6 bases of the junction unmatched. The CDR3 coding sequence is TGTGCCAGCAGCCTTGGGACAGGAGGCTACGAGCAGTACTTC. It codes for CASSLGTGGYEQYF.

CDR3: CASSPSDRGNYGYTF. The CDR3 DNA follows: TGTGCCAGCAGCCCGTCCGACAGGGGAAACTATGGCTACACCTTC. The V call is TRBV9, the J call TRBJ1-2; 8 bases fit TRBD1. With V trimmed by 4 bases and J by 2 bases, 7 bases remained unmatched. This CDR3 is built from 15 residues. Germline CDR1 reads SGDLS; CDR2 reads YYNGEE.

V gene TRBV11-1 combines with J gene TRBJ2-3, with D maybe TRBD2 (5 bases). CDR1 is SGHAT and CDR2 is FQDESV in the germline V gene (reference sequence). The V and J ends lost 6 bases and 2 bases respectively, with 15 bases between them. The CDR3 spans 15 residues. The CDR3 DNA sequence: TGTGCCAGCAGGTCTGACTACCGCCTCACAGATACGCAGTATTTT. Amino acid sequence: CASRSDYRLTDTQYF.